This T cell receptor beta chain was recorded in a study of identifying expanded T cells in peripheral blood. Whole-study findings and limits: Technical replicates showed approximately 1.2 changed clones; about two weeks 15 to 20; four weeks 19.

Details on this clone: What it binds is unknown.

J gave up 1 base and V 7 bases, and 16 bases lay outside the gene matches. The CDR3 has 18 residues. The germline gives CDR1 LNHDA, CDR2 SQIVND (reference sequence). No infections or other immune events were documented during collection. Assay used: immunoSEQ multiplex PCR; TCRdb lists only in-frame clones, some missing. Of tens of thousands of clones in the sample, 88% were seen once. The sample was blood. This receptor was obtained from a person between 18 and 70 years old in good health. This rearrangement joins TRBV19 to TRBJ2-1, with TRBD2 matching 7 bases. This CDR3 is CASTNRGGGGQSYNEQFF. The CDR3 region has the DNA TGTGCCAGTACCAACCGTGGGGGGGGAGGACAATCCTACAATGAGCAGTTCTTC.